This TCR beta chain was recorded in a study of beta chain features in type 1 diabetes. Study-wide results and caveats: Compared to healthy donors, patients appeared to have naive, central memory and Treg TCRB repertoires that were more alike.

The germline V and J ends were trimmed by 0 bases and 7 bases, with 14 bases remaining between them. The CDR3 contains 15 residues. CDR1 SGDLS and CDR2 YYNGEE come from the germline V gene. Expressed TCRB transcripts were sequenced because the isolated RNA had all been reverse transcribed beforehand. Only in-frame clones appear in the TCRdb table, and some are missing; sequencing was by immunoSEQ multiplex PCR. The sample holds 400,000 to 550,000 clones, approximately 10% seen once. Remarks on this clone: The antigen remains undetermined.

Purity (above 95%) was reached by all sorted populations. The chain combines TRBV9 with TRBJ2-1, with D possibly being TRBD2 (5 bases). This TCR was sampled from a woman aged 18-29 years in good health. The sample taken for sequencing was naive CD4+ T cells from blood. The CDR3 is CASSVAASSGNEQFF. In DNA form, the CDR3 reads TGTGCCAGCAGCGTAGCTGCTAGCTCGGGGAATGAGCAGTTCTTC. Looking up the rest from reference TRBV9 and TRBJ2-1 gives the full variable domain: DSGVTQTPKHLITATGQRVTLRCSPRSGDLSVYWYQQSLDQGLQFLIQYYNGEERAKGNILERFSAQQFPDLHSELNLSSLELGDSALYFCASSVAASSGNEQFFGPGTRLTVL.